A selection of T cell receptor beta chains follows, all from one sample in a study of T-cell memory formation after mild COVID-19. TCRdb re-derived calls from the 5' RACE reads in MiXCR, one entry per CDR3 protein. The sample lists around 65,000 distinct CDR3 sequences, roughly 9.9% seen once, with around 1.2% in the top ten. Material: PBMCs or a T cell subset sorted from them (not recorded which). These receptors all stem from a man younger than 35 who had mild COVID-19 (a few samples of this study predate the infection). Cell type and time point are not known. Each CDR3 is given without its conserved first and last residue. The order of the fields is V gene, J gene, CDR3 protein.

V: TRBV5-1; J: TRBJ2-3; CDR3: ASSLSMRGDTQY
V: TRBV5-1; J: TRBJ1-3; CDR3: ASSLQGVKGNTIY
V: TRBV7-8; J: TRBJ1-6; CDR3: ASSQDRGNSPLH
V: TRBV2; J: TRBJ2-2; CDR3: ASKPWQKPGELF
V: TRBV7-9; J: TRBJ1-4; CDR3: ASSQGQGVEKLF
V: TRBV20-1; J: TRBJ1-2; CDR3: SARETVLHGYT
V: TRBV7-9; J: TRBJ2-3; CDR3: ASSSGQGASDTQY
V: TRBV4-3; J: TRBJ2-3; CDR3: ASSQAGSTDTQY
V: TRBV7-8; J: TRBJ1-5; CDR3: ASSIGQGAGQPQH
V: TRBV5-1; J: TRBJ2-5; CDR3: ASSIGQGATQY
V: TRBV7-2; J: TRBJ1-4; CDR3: ASSLDPRGEEKLF
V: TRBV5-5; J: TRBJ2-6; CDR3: ASSLAGGPGANVLT
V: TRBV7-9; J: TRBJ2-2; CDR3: ASSLGVDGLYTGELF
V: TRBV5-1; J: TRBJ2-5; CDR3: ASSLAREKETQY
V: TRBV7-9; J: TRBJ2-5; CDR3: ASQGQETQY
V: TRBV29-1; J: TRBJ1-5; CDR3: SASGPGNQPQH
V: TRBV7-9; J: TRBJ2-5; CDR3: ASSLQGSAQY
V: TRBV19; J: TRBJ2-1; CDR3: ATQGGGSEQF
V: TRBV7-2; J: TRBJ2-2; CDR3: ASSLFHTIGELF
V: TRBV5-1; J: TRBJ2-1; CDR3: ASSRDGRGHNEQF
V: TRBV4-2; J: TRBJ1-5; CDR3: ASSQDLHQPQH
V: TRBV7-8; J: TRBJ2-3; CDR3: ASSPGQGADTQY
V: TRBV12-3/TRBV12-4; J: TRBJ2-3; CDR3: ASSPSGHPTDTQY
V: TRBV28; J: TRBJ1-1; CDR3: ASRGGNTEAF
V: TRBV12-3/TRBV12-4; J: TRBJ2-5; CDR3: ASTRQNQETQY
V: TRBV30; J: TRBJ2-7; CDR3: AWSEHPGYEQY
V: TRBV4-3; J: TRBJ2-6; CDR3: ASSRSTRDSGANVLT
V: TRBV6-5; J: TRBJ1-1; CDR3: ASQGMNTEAF
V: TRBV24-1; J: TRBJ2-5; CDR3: ATSQVSGGTKETQY
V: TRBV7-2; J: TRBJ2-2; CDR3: ASSFTRDTGELF
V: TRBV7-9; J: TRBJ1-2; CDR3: ASSSDRGYGYT
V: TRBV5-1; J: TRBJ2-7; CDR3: ASGREASSYEQY
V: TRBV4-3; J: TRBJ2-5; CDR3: ASSQQRQETQY
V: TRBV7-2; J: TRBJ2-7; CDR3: ASSPMGGLYEQY
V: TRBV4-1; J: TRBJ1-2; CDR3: ASSLEVRGEYGYT
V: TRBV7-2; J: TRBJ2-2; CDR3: ASSPPGANTGELF
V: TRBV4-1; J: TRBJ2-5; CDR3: ASSQFPAKETQY
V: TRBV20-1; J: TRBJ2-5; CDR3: SARGTDGETQY
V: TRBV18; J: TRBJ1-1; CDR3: ASSPDRSVSEAF
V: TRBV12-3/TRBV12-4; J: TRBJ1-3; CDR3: ASSLTGANGNTIY
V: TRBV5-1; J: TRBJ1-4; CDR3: ASRRQETTNEKLF
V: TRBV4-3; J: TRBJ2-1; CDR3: ASSQDFPGRNYNEQF
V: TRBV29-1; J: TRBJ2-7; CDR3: SVATGGYEQY
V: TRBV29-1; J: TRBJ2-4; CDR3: SVGDRVDNIQY
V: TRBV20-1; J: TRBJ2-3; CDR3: SVPLPDTQY
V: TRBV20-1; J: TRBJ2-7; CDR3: SVMRQGVSYEQY
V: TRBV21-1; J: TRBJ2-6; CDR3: ATLYSSGANVLT
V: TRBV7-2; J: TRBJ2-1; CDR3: ASSQDSMIGQF
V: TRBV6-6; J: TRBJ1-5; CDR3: ASSYEGPNQPQH
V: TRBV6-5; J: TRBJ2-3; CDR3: ASSGVGTGERDTQY
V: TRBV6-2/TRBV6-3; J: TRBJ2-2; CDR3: ASSRRPGVTGELF
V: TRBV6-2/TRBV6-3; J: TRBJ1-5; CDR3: ASSRGTMGQPQH
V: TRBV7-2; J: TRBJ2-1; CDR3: ASSLAGGGRVQF
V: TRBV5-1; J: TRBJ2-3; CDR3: ASREGYTDTQY
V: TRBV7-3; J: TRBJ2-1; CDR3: ASGLAGVGNEQF